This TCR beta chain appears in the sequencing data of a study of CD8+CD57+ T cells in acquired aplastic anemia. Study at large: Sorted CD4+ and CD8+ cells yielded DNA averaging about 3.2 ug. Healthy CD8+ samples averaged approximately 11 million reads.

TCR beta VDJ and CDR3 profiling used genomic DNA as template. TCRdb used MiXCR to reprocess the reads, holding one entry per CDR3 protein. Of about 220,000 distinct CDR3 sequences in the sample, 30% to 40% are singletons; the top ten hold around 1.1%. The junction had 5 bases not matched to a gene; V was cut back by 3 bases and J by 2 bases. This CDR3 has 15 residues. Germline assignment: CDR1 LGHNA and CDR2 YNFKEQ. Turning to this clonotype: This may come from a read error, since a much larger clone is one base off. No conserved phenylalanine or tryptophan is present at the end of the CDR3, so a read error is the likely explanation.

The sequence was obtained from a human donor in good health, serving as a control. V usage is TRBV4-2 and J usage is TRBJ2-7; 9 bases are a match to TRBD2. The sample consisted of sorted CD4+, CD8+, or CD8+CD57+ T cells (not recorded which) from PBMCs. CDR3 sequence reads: CASSQRGTSPYEQYL. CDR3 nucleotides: TGTGCCAGCAGCCAGAGGGGGACTAGCCCCTACGAGCAGTACCTC.